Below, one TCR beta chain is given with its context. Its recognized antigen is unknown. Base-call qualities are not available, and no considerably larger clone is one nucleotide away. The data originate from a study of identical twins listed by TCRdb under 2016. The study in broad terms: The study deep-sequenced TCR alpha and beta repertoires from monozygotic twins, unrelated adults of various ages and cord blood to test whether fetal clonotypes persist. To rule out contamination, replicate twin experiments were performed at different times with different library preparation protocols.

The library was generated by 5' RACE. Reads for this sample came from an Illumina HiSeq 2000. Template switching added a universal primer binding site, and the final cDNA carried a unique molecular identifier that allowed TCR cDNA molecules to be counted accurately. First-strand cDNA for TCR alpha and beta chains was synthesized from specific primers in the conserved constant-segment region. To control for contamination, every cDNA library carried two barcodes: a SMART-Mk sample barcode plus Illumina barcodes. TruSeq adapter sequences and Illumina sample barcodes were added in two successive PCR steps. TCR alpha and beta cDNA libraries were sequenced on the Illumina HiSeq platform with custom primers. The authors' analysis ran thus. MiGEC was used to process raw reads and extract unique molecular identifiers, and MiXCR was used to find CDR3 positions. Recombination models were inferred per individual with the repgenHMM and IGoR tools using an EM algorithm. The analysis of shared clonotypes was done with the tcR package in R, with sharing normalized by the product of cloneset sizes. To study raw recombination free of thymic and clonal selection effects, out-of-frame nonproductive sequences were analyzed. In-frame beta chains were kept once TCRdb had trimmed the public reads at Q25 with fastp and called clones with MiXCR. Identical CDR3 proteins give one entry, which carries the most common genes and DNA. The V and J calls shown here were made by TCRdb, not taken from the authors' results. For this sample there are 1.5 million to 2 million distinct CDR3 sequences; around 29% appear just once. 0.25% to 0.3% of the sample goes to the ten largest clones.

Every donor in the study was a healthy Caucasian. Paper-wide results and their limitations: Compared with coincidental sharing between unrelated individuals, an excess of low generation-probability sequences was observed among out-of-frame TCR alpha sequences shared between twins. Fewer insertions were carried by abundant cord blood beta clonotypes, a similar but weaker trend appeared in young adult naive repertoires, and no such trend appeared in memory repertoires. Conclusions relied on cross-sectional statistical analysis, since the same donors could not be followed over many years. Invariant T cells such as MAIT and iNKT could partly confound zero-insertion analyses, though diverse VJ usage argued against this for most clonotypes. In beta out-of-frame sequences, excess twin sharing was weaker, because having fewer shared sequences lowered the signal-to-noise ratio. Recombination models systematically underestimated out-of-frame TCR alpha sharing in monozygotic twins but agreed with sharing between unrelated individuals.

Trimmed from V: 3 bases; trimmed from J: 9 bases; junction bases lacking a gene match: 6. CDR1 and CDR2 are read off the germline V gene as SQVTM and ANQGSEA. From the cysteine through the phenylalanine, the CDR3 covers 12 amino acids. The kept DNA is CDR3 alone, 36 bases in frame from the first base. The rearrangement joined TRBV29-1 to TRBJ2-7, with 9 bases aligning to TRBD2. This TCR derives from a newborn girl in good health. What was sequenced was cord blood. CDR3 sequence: CSVDLVAGVQYF. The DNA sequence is TGCAGCGTTGATTTAGTAGCGGGAGTGCAGTACTTC.